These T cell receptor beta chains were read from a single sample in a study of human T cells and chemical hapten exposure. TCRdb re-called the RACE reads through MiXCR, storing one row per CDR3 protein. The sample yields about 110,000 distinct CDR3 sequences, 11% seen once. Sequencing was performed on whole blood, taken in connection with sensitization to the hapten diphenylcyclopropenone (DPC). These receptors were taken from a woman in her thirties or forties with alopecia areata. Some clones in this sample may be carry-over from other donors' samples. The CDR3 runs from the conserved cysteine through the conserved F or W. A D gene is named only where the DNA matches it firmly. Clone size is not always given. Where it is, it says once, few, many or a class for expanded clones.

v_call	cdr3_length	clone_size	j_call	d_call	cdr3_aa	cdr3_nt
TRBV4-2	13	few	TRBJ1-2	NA	CASSQAPRGGYTF	TGTGCCAGCAGCCAGGCTCCCAGGGGAGGCTACACCTTC
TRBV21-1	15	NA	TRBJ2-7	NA	CASSRDRSLSYEQYF	TGTGCCAGCAGTCGAGACAGGTCTCTCTCCTACGAGCAGTACTTC
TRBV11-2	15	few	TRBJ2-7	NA	CASSRDFPSSYEQYF	TGTGCCAGCAGCCGGGACTTCCCGAGCTCCTACGAGCAGTACTTC
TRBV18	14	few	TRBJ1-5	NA	CASSPGRDGRPQHF	TGTGCCAGCTCACCAGGCAGGGATGGGCGGCCCCAGCATTTT
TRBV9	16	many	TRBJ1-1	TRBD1	CASSVVAGQGNTEAFF	TGTGCCAGCAGCGTAGTCGCGGGACAGGGGAACACTGAAGCTTTCTTT
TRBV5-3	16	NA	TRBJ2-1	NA	CARSLDEGGPGNEQFF	TGTGCCAGAAGCTTGGATGAAGGGGGGCCCGGTAATGAGCAGTTCTTC
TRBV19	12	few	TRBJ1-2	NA	CASNQPNYGYTF	TGTGCCAGCAACCAGCCGAACTATGGCTACACCTTC
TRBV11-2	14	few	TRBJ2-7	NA	CASSHPGGSYEQYF	TGTGCCAGCAGCCACCCTGGGGGGTCCTACGAGCAGTACTTC
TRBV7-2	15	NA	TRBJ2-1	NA	CASSLEGGHYNEQFF	TGTGCCAGCAGCTTAGAGGGGGGGCACTACAATGAGCAGTTCTTC
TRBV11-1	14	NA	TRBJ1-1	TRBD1	CASSVIGTGYEAFF	TGTGCCAGCAGCGTGATCGGGACAGGGTATGAAGCTTTCTTT
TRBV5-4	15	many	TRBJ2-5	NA	CASSSSQQGAETQYF	TGTGCCAGCAGCTCCTCCCAACAGGGAGCAGAGACCCAGTACTTC
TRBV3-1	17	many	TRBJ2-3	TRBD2	CASSQETSGGPGLAQYF	TGTGCCAGCAGCCAAGAGACTAGCGGGGGCCCCGGGCTTGCGCAGTATTTT
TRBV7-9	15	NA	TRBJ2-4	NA	CASSLIAEAKNIQYF	TGTGCCAGCAGCTTAATAGCGGAAGCCAAAAACATTCAGTACTTC
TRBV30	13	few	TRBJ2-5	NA	CAWSGTPAETQYF	TGTGCCTGGAGCGGGACTCCGGCGGAGACCCAGTACTTC
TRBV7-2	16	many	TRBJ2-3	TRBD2	CASSPTSGGFRDTQYF	TGTGCCAGCAGCCCTACTAGCGGGGGGTTTCGGGATACGCAGTATTTT
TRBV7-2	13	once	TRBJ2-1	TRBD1	CASSSTGGSEQFF	TGTGCCAGCAGCTCCACAGGGGGAAGTGAGCAGTTCTTC
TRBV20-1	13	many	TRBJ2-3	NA	CSATPGGTDTQYF	TGCAGTGCTACCCCTGGGGGAACAGATACGCAGTATTTT
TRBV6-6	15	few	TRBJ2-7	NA	CASSSSGAAVHEQYF	TGTGCCAGCAGTTCGTCAGGGGCCGCTGTCCACGAGCAGTACTTC
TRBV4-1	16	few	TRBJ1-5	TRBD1	CASSPTPTGGNQPQHF	TGCGCCAGCAGCCCAACCCCCACAGGGGGCAATCAGCCCCAGCATTTT
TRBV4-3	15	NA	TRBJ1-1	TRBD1	CASSPLGQGRAEAFF	TGCGCCAGCAGCCCCCTTGGACAGGGGAGGGCTGAAGCTTTCTTT
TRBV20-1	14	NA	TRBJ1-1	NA	CSATGFGVQTEAFF	TGCAGTGCTACCGGCTTTGGAGTACAGACTGAAGCTTTCTTT
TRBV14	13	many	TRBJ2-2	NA	CASSPRYTGELFF	TGTGCCAGCAGCCCCAGATACACCGGGGAGCTGTTTTTT
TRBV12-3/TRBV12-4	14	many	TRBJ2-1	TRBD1	CASSPSRGLNEQFF	TGTGCCAGCAGCCCATCCAGGGGGTTAAATGAGCAGTTCTTC
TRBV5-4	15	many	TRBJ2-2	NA	CASSLKGSVPGELFF	TGTGCCAGCAGCTTAAAGGGATCCGTCCCCGGGGAGCTGTTTTTT
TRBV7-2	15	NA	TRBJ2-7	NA	CASSLGLSGRLEQYF	TGTGCCAGCAGCTTGGGTCTTAGCGGAAGACTCGAGCAGTACTTC
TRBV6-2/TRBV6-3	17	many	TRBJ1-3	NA	CASQDPTFRSSGNTIYF	TGTGCCAGCCAGGACCCGACTTTCCGAAGCTCTGGAAACACCATATATTTT
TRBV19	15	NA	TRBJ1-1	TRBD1	CASSLGTGMNTEAFF	TGTGCCAGTAGTCTCGGGACAGGGATGAACACTGAAGCTTTCTTT
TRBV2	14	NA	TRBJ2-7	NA	CASSSKGASYEQYF	TGTGCCAGCAGCTCTAAGGGAGCATCCTACGAGCAGTACTTC
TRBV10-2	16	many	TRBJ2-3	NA	CASSRHQQQRGDTQYF	TGCGCCAGCAGTAGGCATCAGCAGCAGAGGGGAGATACGCAGTATTTT
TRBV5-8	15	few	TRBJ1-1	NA	CASSWGGDLSPEAFF	TGTGCCAGCAGCTGGGGAGGGGATCTTTCCCCTGAAGCTTTCTTT
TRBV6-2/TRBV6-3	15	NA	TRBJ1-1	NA	CASSYSPKPNTEAFF	TGTGCCAGCAGTTATTCCCCGAAGCCAAACACTGAAGCTTTCTTT
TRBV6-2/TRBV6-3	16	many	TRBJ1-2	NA	CASSYSGGATARGYTF	TGTGCCAGCAGTTACTCCGGCGGGGCAACCGCTCGGGGCTACACCTTC
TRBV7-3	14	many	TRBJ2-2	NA	CASSLQGNTGELFF	TGTGCCAGCAGCTTACAAGGGAACACCGGGGAGCTGTTTTTT
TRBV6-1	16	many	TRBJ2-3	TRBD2	CASSEAASGGPDTQYF	TGTGCCAGCAGTGAAGCGGCTAGCGGGGGGCCAGATACGCAGTATTTT
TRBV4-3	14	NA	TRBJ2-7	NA	CASSQGPRPYEQYF	TGCGCCAGCAGCCAAGGCCCTCGGCCTTACGAGCAGTACTTC
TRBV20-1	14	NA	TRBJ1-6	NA	CSARDLGTNSPLHF	TGCAGTGCTAGAGATCTAGGGACGAATTCACCCCTCCACTTT
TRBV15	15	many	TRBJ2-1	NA	CATSQSWQGDNEQFF	TGTGCCACCAGCCAAAGTTGGCAGGGAGACAATGAGCAGTTCTTC
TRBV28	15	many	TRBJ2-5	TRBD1	CASSEDRGGQETQYF	TGTGCCAGCAGCGAAGACAGGGGTGGGCAAGAGACCCAGTACTTC
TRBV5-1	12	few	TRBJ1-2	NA	CASSLDRDGYTF	TGCGCCAGCAGCTTGGACAGGGACGGCTACACCTTC
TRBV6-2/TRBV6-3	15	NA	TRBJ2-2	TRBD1	CASSTGTGFTGELFF	TGTGCCTCCTCGACGGGGACAGGATTTACCGGGGAGCTGTTTTTT
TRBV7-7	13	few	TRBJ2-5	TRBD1	CASSRQGGETQYF	TGTGCCAGCAGCAGACAGGGGGGGGAGACCCAGTACTTC
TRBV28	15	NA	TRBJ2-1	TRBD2	CASRFPIAGGGEQFF	TGTGCCAGCAGATTTCCTATAGCGGGAGGGGGGGAGCAGTTCTTC
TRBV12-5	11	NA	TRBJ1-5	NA	CASGLNQPQHF	TGTGCTAGTGGTCTTAATCAGCCCCAGCATTTT
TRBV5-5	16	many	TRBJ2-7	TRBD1	CASSSPGTGGAYEQYF	TGTGCCAGCAGCTCTCCCGGGACAGGGGGCGCCTACGAGCAGTACTTC
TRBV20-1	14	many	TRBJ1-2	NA	CSAGEGTGIYGYTF	TGCAGTGCTGGAGAGGGTACAGGGATCTATGGCTACACCTTC
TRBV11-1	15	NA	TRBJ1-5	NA	CASSLGTASNQPQHF	TGTGCCAGCAGCTTAGGGACGGCAAGCAATCAGCCCCAGCATTTT
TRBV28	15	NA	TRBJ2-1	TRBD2	CASSRAGGSYNEQFF	TGTGCCAGCAGTCGAGCGGGAGGAAGCTACAATGAGCAGTTCTTC
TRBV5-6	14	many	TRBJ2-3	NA	CASRAAGSADTQYF	TGTGCCAGCCGGGCGGCGGGAAGCGCAGATACGCAGTATTTT
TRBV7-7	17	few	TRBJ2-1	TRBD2	CASSSLPTSGDYNEQFF	TGTGCCAGCAGCTCCCTTCCAACTAGCGGGGATTACAATGAGCAGTTCTTC
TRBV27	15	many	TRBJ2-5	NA	CASSLRRAQGETQYF	TGTGCCAGCAGTTTACGGCGGGCCCAGGGAGAGACCCAGTACTTC
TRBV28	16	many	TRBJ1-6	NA	CASSLSPWGGNSPLHF	TGTGCCAGCAGTCTCTCTCCTTGGGGTGGTAATTCACCCCTCCACTTT
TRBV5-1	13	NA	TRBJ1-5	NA	CASSEGPNQPQHF	TGCGCCAGCAGCGAGGGACCGAATCAGCCCCAGCATTTT
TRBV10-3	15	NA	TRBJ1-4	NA	CAISESGREPGKLFF	TGTGCCATCAGTGAGTCGGGCAGGGAACCTGGAAAACTGTTTTTT
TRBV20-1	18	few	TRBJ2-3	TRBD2	CSATPRGVLAGVADTQYF	TGCAGTGCTACTCCCCGAGGTGTTCTAGCGGGAGTCGCAGATACGCAGTATTTT